The entry below gives a single T cell receptor (beta chain) sequence along with its context. Its specificity is unknown. Combining a sample-barcoded 5' primer with a J-beta primer mix, a second PCR ran for 7 to 11 cycles. TCRdb ran MiXCR on the 5' RACE reads and lists one entry per CDR3 protein. The repertoire consists of about 640,000 distinct CDR3 sequences, with roughly 50% occurring once and the leading ten covering about two fifths. The entry originates in a study of blood T cells in healthy people across ages. The germline V gene encodes CDR1 SGHRS and CDR2 YFSETQ. V was cut by 5 bases and J by 3 bases, with 11 bases left in between. The CDR3 has 13 residues. Notes on the study in general: Long-lived donors carried more naive CD4+ cells and greater diversity than aged donors.

The origin of this receptor is a man aged 55 to 70 in good health. V is TRBV5-1 and J is TRBJ1-2; perhaps TRBD1 as D (5 bases). Sequences were obtained from blood. Written as DNA, the CDR3 is TGCGCCAGCAGATCCGGGACGGACTATGGCTACACCTTC. Translated, it gives CASRSGTDYGYTF.